This T cell receptor beta chain was sequenced in a study of lymphopenia after photon versus proton radiotherapy. Assay: immunoSEQ multiplex PCR; the TCRdb copy retains only in-frame clones and omits some. The sample consists of about 61,000 clones, around 85% of them appearing once. Concerning this clone itself: Its antigen is still unknown.

V lost 3 bases to trimming and J lost 9 bases; unmatched junction nucleotides: 11. CDR1 and CDR2 from the germline V gene are LNHDA and SQIVND (reference sequence). This CDR3 is built from 16 residues. Findings and caveats of the study: Photon-treated patients lost naive T cells and TCR diversity; proton-treated stayed stable. A bigger post-nadir fall in TCR diversity correlated inversely with survival time in deceased patients. Only patients who died were analyzed for survival; proton advantage is unproven.

This clonotype originated in a middle-aged man with gastric cancer. V usage is TRBV19 and J usage is TRBJ1-4; TRBD1 aligns across 9 bases. Sequenced here: peripheral blood, sampled from a patient treated with photon-based radiotherapy. CDR3 residues: CASSMTRRTGAQKLFF. CDR3 sequence (DNA): TGTGCCAGTAGTATGACCCGGAGGACAGGGGCCCAAAAACTGTTTTTT.